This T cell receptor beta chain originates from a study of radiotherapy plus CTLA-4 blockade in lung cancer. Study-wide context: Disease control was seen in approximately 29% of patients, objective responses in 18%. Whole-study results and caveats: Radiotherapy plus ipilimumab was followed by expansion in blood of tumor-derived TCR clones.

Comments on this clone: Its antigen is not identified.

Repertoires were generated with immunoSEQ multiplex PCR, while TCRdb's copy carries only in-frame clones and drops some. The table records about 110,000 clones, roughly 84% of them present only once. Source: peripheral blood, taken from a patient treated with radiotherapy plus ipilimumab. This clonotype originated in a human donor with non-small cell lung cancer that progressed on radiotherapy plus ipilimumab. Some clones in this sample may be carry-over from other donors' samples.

CDR3 coding DNA: TGCGCCAGCAGCCAAGGTCTCAGGGGTAGCAATCAGCCCCAGCATTTT. This encodes CASSQGLRGSNQPQHF. The chain employs TRBV4-3 and TRBJ1-5; D may be TRBD1 (6 bases). V was cut by 1 base and J by 0 bases, with 10 bases left in between. Germline CDR1 LGHNA, CDR2 YSLEER. The CDR3 has 16 residues.